This T cell receptor beta chain was recorded in a study of control samples from healthy donors and cancer patients. CDR1 is LGHNA and CDR2 is YNFKEQ in the germline V gene. CDR3 length equals 13 residues. J gave up 13 bases and V 1 base, and 7 bases lay outside the gene matches. TCRdb's table, derived via immunoSEQ multiplex PCR, lists solely in-frame clones and lacks some. Of about 94,000 clones listed, over 75% are singletons. Sequences were obtained from blood. The receptor was derived from a woman younger than 35 in good health. The V call is TRBV4-2, the J call TRBJ2-1; 7 bases are shared with TRBD2. CDR3 sequence (DNA): TGTGCCAGCAGCCAAGTGTCGGGGGGAAACCAGTTCTTC. This sequence encodes CASSQVSGGNQFF.